A selection of T cell receptor beta chains follows, all from one sample in a study of blood T cell repertoires in COVID-19. Some clones are missing from TCRdb's copy, which holds only in-frame ones; the method was immunoSEQ multiplex PCR. The data hold roughly 400,000 clones, with just under 90% observed a single time. The sequenced material came from PBMCs or T cells enriched from blood (not recorded which). These receptors were collected from a young woman who had recovered from COVID-19. Each CDR3 is given with its conserved first and last residue. A D gene is named only where the DNA matches it firmly. Not all rows give a size; the values are once, few, many and, for expanded clones, a class.

V gene	clone size	D gene	J gene	CDR3 protein	CDR3 DNA
TRBV7-9	few	TRBD1	TRBJ1-2	CASSPGTGGTNYGYTF	TGTGCCAGCAGCCCGGGGACAGGGGGTACTAACTATGGCTACACCTTC
TRBV18	-	TRBD1	TRBJ2-5	CASSLQGGYQETQYF	TGTGCCAGCTCACTACAGGGGGGCTACCAAGAGACCCAGTACTTC
TRBV19	-	-	TRBJ2-3	CASSPRRGEGADTQYF	TGTGCCAGTAGTCCTCGGAGGGGGGAGGGTGCGGATACGCAGTATTTT
TRBV6-6	-	-	TRBJ1-2	CASSYDRGFFYGYTF	TGTGCCAGCAGTTACGATAGGGGTTTTTTCTATGGCTACACCTTC
TRBV30	-	TRBD1	TRBJ1-6	CAGKTPTGDNSPLHF	TGTGCCGGAAAAACTCCGACAGGGGACAATTCACCCCTCCACTTT
TRBV15	-	TRBD1	TRBJ1-5	CATSRDRGNQPQHF	TGTGCCACCAGCCGCGACAGGGGCAATCAGCCCCAGCATTTT
TRBV4-3	-	-	TRBJ1-6	CASSQVHSGFWSPLHF	TGCGCCAGCAGCCAAGTCCACTCAGGGTTTTGGTCACCCCTCCACTTT
TRBV3-1/TRBV3-2	-	-	TRBJ2-7	CASSPRNRGSYEQYF	TGTGCCAGCAGCCCCCGAAATCGCGGGTCCTACGAGCAGTACTTC
TRBV3-1/TRBV3-2	-	-	TRBJ2-7	CASSQRHSYEQYF	TGTGCCAGCAGCCAACGTCACAGCTACGAGCAGTACTTC
TRBV24-1	-	TRBD1	TRBJ2-2	CATSHRGSGELFF	TGTGCCACCAGCCACAGGGGCTCCGGGGAGCTGTTTTTT
TRBV7-2	-	TRBD2	TRBJ2-5	CASSSISGGSETQYF	TGTGCCAGCAGCTCGATTAGCGGGGGGTCGGAGACCCAGTACTTC
TRBV30	-	-	TRBJ2-5	CAWVAAGGQETQYF	TGTGCCTGGGTAGCGGCAGGGGGCCAAGAGACCCAGTACTTC
TRBV4-3	-	-	TRBJ1-1	CASSQETTVNTEAFF	TGCGCCAGCAGCCAAGAGACAACAGTGAACACTGAAGCTTTCTTT
TRBV28	-	TRBD1	TRBJ1-5	CATKSRGLDQPQHF	TGTGCCACCAAATCCAGGGGGCTCGATCAGCCCCAGCATTTT
TRBV28	-	-	TRBJ1-1	CASSAHAENTEAFF	TGTGCCAGCAGTGCCCACGCGGAGAACACTGAAGCTTTCTTT